Presented here are 30 T cell receptor beta chains from one specimen sequenced in a study of blood T cell repertoires in COVID-19. The protocol was immunoSEQ multiplex PCR, while the TCRdb copy is restricted to in-frame clones and leaves out a portion. Among about 200,000 clones listed, approximately 82% were seen once. Sequencing was carried out using PBMCs or T cells enriched from blood (not recorded which). The receptor set was obtained from a man aged 35 to 55 who had recovered from COVID-19.

This sequence joins TRBV5-4 and TRBJ2-5; 13 bases align to TRBD2. The germline CDR1 and CDR2 sequences are SGHNT and YYREEE (reference sequence). CDR3 length: 16 amino acids. Losses at the gene ends were 0 bases for V and 3 bases for J; bases not matched to a gene: 2. The CDR3, as DNA: TGTGCCAGCAGCTTGGCTGGGACTAGCGGGAAAGAGACCCAGTACTTC. Amino acids: CASSLAGTSGKETQYF.

V is TRBV6-2 or TRBV6-3 and J is TRBJ1-2, with D unresolved. CDR3 length equals 14 residues. Trimming stripped 0 bases from V and 9 bases from J, with 14 bases between. The germline gives CDR1 MNHEY, CDR2 SVGEGT. The CDR3 nucleotides are TGTGCCAGCAGTTACTCAGCTGCTCTTGTAAGCTACACCTTC. Amino acids: CASSYSAALVSYTF.

This sequence joins TRBV10-3 and TRBJ1-1, with no clear D. Between the trimmed V and J ends, which lost 0 bases and 1 base, there was a span of 9 bases. Germline CDR1 is ENHRY and CDR2 is SYGVKD. The CDR3 runs to 15 residues. The CDR3 nucleotides read TGTGCCATCAGTGAGTCACCCTCTAAGAACACTGAAGCTTTCTTT. Protein product: CAISESPSKNTEAFF.

The chain joins TRBV30 to TRBJ1-1, with 8 bases identical to TRBD1. Per the germline V gene, CDR1 is GTSNPN and CDR2 is SVGIG (reference sequence). The CDR3 length is 11 residues. Germline trimming cut 4 bases from V and 7 bases from J; bases unmatched to any gene: 2. CDR3 loop: CAWTRGLEAFF. Here the CDR3 DNA reads TGTGCCTGGACCAGGGGGCTTGAAGCTTTCTTT.

The chain has TRBV30 and TRBJ2-5; 10 bases align to TRBD2. The CDR3 totals 16 residues. The V segment lost 1 base and the J segment 1 base; nucleotides outside the gene matches: 6. Per germline, CDR1 GTSNPN and CDR2 SVGIG (reference sequence). As DNA, the CDR3 is TGTGCCTGGAGTGAGGGTCTAGCGGGAGCCCAAGAGACCCAGTACTTC. Its translation is CAWSEGLAGAQETQYF.

For the CDR3, the DNA is TGTGCCAGTAGTATACAACCGGGACTAGCGGGAGGTGGGGATGAGCAGTTCTTC. It codes for CASSIQPGLAGGGDEQFF. The gene calls are TRBV19 and TRBJ2-1, with 15 bases matching TRBD2. Germline trimming cut 2 bases from V and 8 bases from J; bases unmatched to any gene: 10. The CDR3 covers 18 residues. Germline V gene data show CDR1 as LNHDA and CDR2 as SQIVND (reference sequence).

In nucleotides, the CDR3 is TGTGCCAGCAGCCCGGGAGGATCCGACGAGCAGTACTTC. Translation: CASSPGGSDEQYF. J is TRBJ2-7 and V is TRBV11-3, with 7 bases matching TRBD2. This CDR3 has 13 residues. J lost 5 bases, V lost 5 bases, and 6 bases had no gene match. CDR1 and CDR2 from the germline V gene are SGHNT and YENEEA.

This rearrangement joins TRBV9 to TRBJ2-1; D is unclear. Trimming cost V 3 bases and J 0 bases, with 10 bases left between them. Germline V gene data show CDR1 as SGDLS and CDR2 as YYNGEE. There are 15 residues in the CDR3. The CDR3 DNA reads TGTGCCAGCAGCGCGTCTGTGAGCTCCTACAATGAGCAGTTCTTC. Translation: CASSASVSSYNEQFF.

The V gene is TRBV4-3, the J gene TRBJ2-7, with D possibly matching TRBD1 (6 bases). The CDR3 contains 15 residues. CDR1 and CDR2 (germline): LGHNA, YSLEER. The V gene lost 7 bases and the J gene lost 7 bases, with 23 bases spanning the gap. Here the CDR3 DNA reads TGCGCCAGCACGCCGGGACACGGGCGTGCGGAGGAGCAGTACTTC. Amino acids: CASTPGHGRAEEQYF.

The chain joins TRBV10-3 to TRBJ1-1; no reliable D call. The CDR3 has 14 amino acids. CDR1 and CDR2 (germline): ENHRY, SYGVKD. Trimming pared 3 bases from V and 4 bases from J, leaving 12 bases between. The CDR3 protein is CAISEDGLSTEAFF. Written as DNA, the CDR3 is TGTGCCATCAGTGAAGACGGACTGAGCACTGAAGCTTTCTTT.

This clone has a single count. This rearrangement joins TRBV3-1 (or the pseudogene TRBV3-2) to TRBJ2-2, with no clear D. Trimming stripped 7 bases from V and 6 bases from J, with 15 bases between. CDR1 LGHDT and CDR2 YNNKEL come from the germline V gene (reference sequence). This CDR3 has 14 residues. The CDR3 nucleotides read TGTGCCAGCACCCGCAGCAGAGGATCCGGGGAGCTGTTTTTT. The encoded protein is CASTRSRGSGELFF.

The rearrangement links TRBV7-2 to TRBJ1-2; weak D call: TRBD1 (6 bases). The V end lost 2 bases, the J end lost 7 bases, and 17 bases lay between the germline ends. CDR1 and CDR2 (germline): SGHTA, FQGNSA. This CDR3 is built from 15 residues. CDR3 loop: CASSLSRTAQGGYTF. CDR3 bases: TGTGCCAGCAGCTTAAGCAGGACAGCCCAGGGTGGCTACACCTTC.

This clone was recorded only once. J is TRBJ1-6 and V is TRBV2; unclear D gene. The CDR3 runs 13 residues. Germline V gene lookup returns CDR1 SNHLY and CDR2 FYNNEI. V lost 8 bases to trimming and J lost 9 bases, with 14 bases between them. CDR3 sequence (DNA): TGTGCCAGCTGGCGGGCAGGCCTTTCACCCCTCCACTTT. This gives the protein CASWRAGLSPLHF.

The genes are TRBV9 and TRBJ2-1, with 11 bases lining up with TRBD2. With 0 bases clipped from V and 10 bases from J, the junction kept 6 bases outside the gene matches. This CDR3 is built from 15 residues. Germline V lookup: CDR1 SGDLS, CDR2 YYNGEE. In DNA form, the CDR3 reads TGTGCCAGCAGCGTAGTACTAGCGGGAGTCAACGAGCAGTTCTTC. Its translation: CASSVVLAGVNEQFF.

This clone was picked up a small number of times. The chain links TRBV10-3 to TRBJ1-2; TRBD1 agrees at 7 bases. V lost 7 bases to trimming and J lost 7 bases; unmatched junction nucleotides: 9. This CDR3 has 13 residues. CDR1 is ENHRY and CDR2 is SYGVKD in the germline V gene. CDR3 region: CAIMKNRGGGYTF. CDR3 DNA sequence: TGTGCCATCATGAAGAACAGGGGTGGTGGCTACACCTTC.

The chain couples TRBV5-1 to TRBJ1-1; a weak D match, TRBD1 (5 bases). This CDR3 has 15 amino acids. CDR1 is SGHRS and CDR2 is YFSETQ in the germline V gene. V lost 0 bases and J lost 3, with 12 bases in between. Here the CDR3 reads CASSLVYGGDTEAFF. The CDR3 DNA reads TGCGCCAGCAGCTTGGTTTACGGGGGGGACACTGAAGCTTTCTTT.

A few counts support this clone. This chain joins TRBV13 and TRBJ2-3, with 9 nucleotides matching TRBD1. Unmatched junction bases numbered 6, after V lost 5 bases and J lost 3 bases. CDR1 is PRHDT and CDR2 is FYEKMQ in the germline V gene (reference sequence). The length of the CDR3 is 15 residues. The CDR3 here is CASSGRQGVTDTQYF. In nucleotides, the CDR3 is TGTGCCAGCAGCGGCCGACAGGGGGTGACAGATACGCAGTATTTT. Variable domain in full (rest from reference TRBV13 and TRBJ2-3): AAGVIQSPRHLIKEKRETATLKCYPIPRHDTVYWYQQGPGQDPQFLISFYEKMQSDKGSIPDRFSAQQFSDYHSELNMSSLELGDSALYFCASSGRQGVTDTQYFGPGTRLTVL.

The chain couples TRBV7-9 to TRBJ2-5; D remains ambiguous. Trimming removed 0 bases from V and 4 bases from J, with 9 bases in between. The CDR3 has 14 residues. Germline V lookup: CDR1 SEHNR, CDR2 FQNEAQ (reference sequence). The CDR3 loop is CASSLALGIETQYF. Written as DNA, the CDR3 is TGTGCCAGCAGCTTAGCCCTAGGCATAGAGACCCAGTACTTC.

The V call is TRBV3-1 (or the pseudogene TRBV3-2), the J call TRBJ1-2, with a tentative D call TRBD1 (5 bases). CDR1 is LGHDT, CDR2 YNNKEL, per germline (reference sequence). The CDR3 loop spans 13 amino acids. The V gene lost 4 bases and the J gene lost 8 bases, with 14 bases spanning the gap. The CDR3: CASSLYRQGGYTF. In nucleotides, the CDR3 is TGTGCCAGCAGCCTCTACCGGCAGGGCGGCTACACCTTC.

J is TRBJ2-3 and V is TRBV15, with D perhaps matching TRBD1 (6 bases). This CDR3 is built from 15 residues. Trimming pared 4 bases from V and 3 bases from J, leaving 14 bases between. Looked up from germline, CDR1 is LNHNV and CDR2 is YYDKDF (reference sequence). CDR3 sequence (DNA): TGTGCCACCAGCAAAGGGACATCAGGGACAGATACGCAGTATTTT. This sequence encodes CATSKGTSGTDTQYF.

Turning to this clone: The sample contains more than one DNA sequence encoding this CDR3. The CDR3 sequence is CASSVGGHTEAFF. For the CDR3, the DNA is TGTGCCAGCAGCGTAGGCGGGCACACTGAAGCTTTCTTT. The V and J genes are TRBV9 and TRBJ1-1; no definite D call. V lost 0 bases and J 3 bases, leaving 6 bases between the germline ends. The CDR3 spans 13 residues. Germline V lookup: CDR1 SGDLS, CDR2 YYNGEE.

The chain is built from TRBV11-2 and TRBJ2-1; no clear D. Germline CDR1 and CDR2: SGHAT and FQNNGV. The V end was cut by 0 bases, the J end by 2 bases, with 8 bases between. There are 15 residues in the CDR3. CDR3 bases: TGTGCCAGCAGCTTAGAGATTGGCCCCTACAATGAGCAGTTCTTC. It yields the protein CASSLEIGPYNEQFF.

J is TRBJ2-7 and V is TRBV6-5; 8 nucleotides line up with TRBD2. The V and J ends lost 2 bases and 6 bases, in that order; junction bases with no gene match: 9. Germline CDR1 MNHEY, CDR2 SVGAGI. The CDR3 is made up of 15 amino acids. Written as DNA, the CDR3 is TGTGCCAGCAGTTACCCTCCGGGGGGGTCGTCCGAGCAGTACTTC. This translates into CASSYPPGGSSEQYF.

The V and J genes are TRBV29-1 and TRBJ1-2; D gene ambiguous. Germline V gene sequence: CDR1 SQVTM, CDR2 ANQGSEA. Between the trimmed V and J ends, which lost 2 bases and 4 bases, there was a span of 14 bases. The CDR3 is 14 residues long. The CDR3 sequence is CSVEMVNGIYGYTF. DNA for the CDR3: TGCAGCGTTGAAATGGTCAACGGGATCTATGGCTACACCTTC. Using reference TRBV29-1 and TRBJ1-2 for the parts outside the CDR3, the full variable domain is SAVISQKPSRDICQRGTSLTIQCQVDSQVTMMFWYRQQPGQSLTLIATANQGSEATYESGFVIDKFPISRPNLTFSTLTVSNMSPEDSSIYLCSVEMVNGIYGYTFGSGTRLTVV.

This clone was picked up one time. The V and J genes are TRBV10-3 and TRBJ2-3; D might be TRBD2 (5 bases). There are 15 residues in the CDR3. The V end lost 4 bases, the J end lost 1 base, and 12 bases lay between the germline ends. The V gene's germline CDR1 is ENHRY and CDR2 SYGVKD. CDR3 loop: CAISASPSGTDTQYF. CDR3 bases: TGTGCCATCAGTGCTAGCCCCTCGGGCACAGATACGCAGTATTTT.

V usage is TRBV28 and J usage is TRBJ2-1; D perhaps matches TRBD2 (7 bases). The length of the CDR3 is 16 residues. V was clipped by 7 bases and J by 1 base, with 17 bases between them. Germline-derived CDR1 and CDR2 are MDHEN and SYDVKM. Written as DNA, the CDR3 is TGTGCCAGCACCATTGGGGGGGCGGGTTCCTACAATGAGCAGTTCTTC. Translated: CASTIGGAGSYNEQFF. Using reference TRBV28 and TRBJ2-1 for the parts outside the CDR3, the full variable domain is DVKVTQSSRYLVKRTGEKVFLECVQDMDHENMFWYRQDPGLGLRLIYFSYDVKMKEKGDIPEGYSVSREKKERFSLILESASTNQTSMYLCASTIGGAGSYNEQFFGPGTRLTVL.

V gene TRBV6-1 combines with J gene TRBJ2-7; 8 nucleotides line up with TRBD2. From germline, CDR1 is MNHNS and CDR2 SASEGT. The length of the CDR3 is 18 residues. Trimming removed 4 bases from V and 3 bases from J; junction bases left unmatched: 17. As DNA, the CDR3 is TGTGCCAGCAGTGTAACAACACCGGCGAGCGGGGGCATCTACGAGCAGTACTTC. Translating it yields CASSVTTPASGGIYEQYF.

The gene calls are TRBV9 and TRBJ2-2; 9 nucleotides match TRBD1. The germline CDR1 and CDR2 sequences are SGDLS and YYNGEE. The trim removed 3 bases at V and 3 bases at J, leaving 6 bases unmatched. This CDR3 spans 16 amino acids. CDR3 in DNA: TGTGCCAGCAGCGCAAGTACAGGGGGCCACACCGGGGAGCTGTTTTTT. It yields the protein CASSASTGGHTGELFF.

The chain recombines TRBV6-6 with TRBJ2-3; unclear D gene. CDR1 is MNHNY and CDR2 is SVGAGI in the germline V gene (reference sequence). Trimming stripped 2 bases from V and 2 bases from J, with 8 bases between. The CDR3 is made up of 14 amino acids. CDR3 loop: CASSYADPTDTQYF. CDR3 bases: TGTGCCAGCAGTTACGCGGATCCCACAGATACGCAGTATTTT.

The chain joins TRBV13 to TRBJ2-3; 13 nucleotides agree with TRBD2. CDR3 length equals 23 residues. V lost 3 bases to trimming and J lost 4 bases; unmatched junction nucleotides: 25. Germline-derived CDR1 and CDR2 are PRHDT and FYEKMQ (reference sequence). The CDR3 loop reads CASSFRPPPGLAGRSGSADTQYF. CDR3 coding DNA: TGTGCCAGCAGCTTCAGACCCCCCCCGGGACTAGCGGGACGGAGTGGGTCGGCAGATACGCAGTATTTT.